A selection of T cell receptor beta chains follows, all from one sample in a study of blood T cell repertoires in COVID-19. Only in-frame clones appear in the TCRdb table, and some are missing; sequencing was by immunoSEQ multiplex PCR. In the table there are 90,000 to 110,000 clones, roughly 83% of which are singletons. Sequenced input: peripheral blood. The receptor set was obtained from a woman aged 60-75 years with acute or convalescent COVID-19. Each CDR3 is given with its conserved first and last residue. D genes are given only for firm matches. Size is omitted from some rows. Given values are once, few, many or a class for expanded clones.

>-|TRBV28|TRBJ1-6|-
CASSSSAGYNSPLHF
TGTGCCAGCAGTTCCTCAGCAGGGTATAATTCACCCCTCCACTTT
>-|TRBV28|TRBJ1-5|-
CASSSPPQPQHF
TGTGCCAGCAGTTCCCCCCCACAGCCCCAGCATTTT
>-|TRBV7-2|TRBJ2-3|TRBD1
CASSLGPGQLLTDTQYF
TGTGCCAGCAGCTTAGGACCGGGACAGTTACTCACAGATACGCAGTATTTT
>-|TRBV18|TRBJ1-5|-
CASSYAGGNQPQHF
TGTGCCAGCTCATATGCGGGTGGCAATCAGCCCCAGCATTTT
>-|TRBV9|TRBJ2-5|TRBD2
CASSVVMGLGETQYF
TGTGCCAGCAGCGTCGTAATGGGACTAGGCGAGACCCAGTACTTC
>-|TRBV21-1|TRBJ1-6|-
CASSKDPFGQGMYNSPLHF
TGTGCCAGCAGCAAAGATCCTTTCGGACAGGGGATGTATAATTCACCCCTCCACTTT
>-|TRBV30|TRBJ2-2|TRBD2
CAWSRTRTSGGTANTGELFF
TGTGCCTGGAGTAGAACTAGGACTAGCGGGGGAACCGCGAACACCGGGGAGCTGTTTTTT
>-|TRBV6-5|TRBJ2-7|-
CASSQGLYEQYF
TGTGCCAGCTCCCAGGGTCTTTACGAGCAGTACTTC
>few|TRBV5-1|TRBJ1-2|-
CASSLGGAATGYGYTF
TGCGCCAGCAGCTTAGGCGGGGCAGCGACTGGATATGGCTACACCTTC
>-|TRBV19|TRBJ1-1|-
CASSTGYRAFF
TGTGCCAGTAGTACCGGGTATAGGGCTTTCTTT
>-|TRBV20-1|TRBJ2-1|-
CSANSWDEQFF
TGCAGTGCTAACAGTTGGGATGAGCAGTTCTTC
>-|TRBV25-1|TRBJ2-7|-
CASSARGYEQYF
TGTGCCAGCAGTGCGCGTGGCTACGAGCAGTACTTC
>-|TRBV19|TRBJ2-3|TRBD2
CASSPLSGSTDTQYF
TGTGCCAGTAGTCCTCTTAGCGGGAGCACAGATACGCAGTATTTT
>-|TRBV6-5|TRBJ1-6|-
CASSYLSENSPLHF
TGTGCCAGCAGTTACTTGTCAGAAAATTCACCCCTCCACTTT
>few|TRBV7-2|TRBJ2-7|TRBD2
CASSSQRESEQYF
TGTGCCAGCAGCTCCCAGCGGGAGTCCGAGCAGTACTTC
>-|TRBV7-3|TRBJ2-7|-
CASSLESSYEQYF
TGTGCCAGCAGCTTGGAGAGCTCCTACGAGCAGTACTTC
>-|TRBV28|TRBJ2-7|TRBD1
CASIREGGAGYEQYF
TGTGCCAGCATCAGGGAAGGGGGCGCCGGCTACGAGCAGTACTTC
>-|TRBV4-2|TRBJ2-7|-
CASSQDVAAYEQYF
TGTGCCAGCAGCCAAGATGTGGCAGCCTACGAGCAGTACTTC
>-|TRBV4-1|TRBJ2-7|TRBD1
CASSPRGTYEQYF
TGTGCCAGCAGCCCCAGGGGGACCTACGAGCAGTACTTC
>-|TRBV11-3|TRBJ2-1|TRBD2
CASSLGTSGGANEQFF
TGTGCCAGCAGCTTAGGGACTAGCGGGGGGGCTAATGAGCAGTTCTTC
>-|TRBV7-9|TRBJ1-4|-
CASSLLSTNEKLFF
TGTGCCAGCAGCTTGTTATCAACTAATGAAAAACTGTTTTTT
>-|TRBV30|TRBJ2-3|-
CAWDGDSAGTDTQYF
TGTGCCTGGGACGGGGACTCCGCCGGCACAGATACGCAGTATTTT
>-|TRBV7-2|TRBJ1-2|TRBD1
CASSQTTGPEGYTF
TGTGCCAGCAGCCAAACGACAGGGCCAGAGGGCTACACCTTC
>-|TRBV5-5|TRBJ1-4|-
CASSWGVGSGGNEKLFF
TGTGCCAGCAGCTGGGGGGTCGGCAGTGGTGGAAATGAAAAACTGTTTTTT
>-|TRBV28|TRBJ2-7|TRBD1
CASSTGQAGARQYF
TGTGCCAGCAGTACGGGACAGGCCGGCGCTAGGCAGTACTTC
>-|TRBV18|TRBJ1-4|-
CASSPGRGETNEKLFF
TGTGCCAGCTCACCCGGACGGGGGGAAACTAATGAAAAACTGTTTTTT
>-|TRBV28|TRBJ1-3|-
CASSLNKAAGNTIYF
TGTGCCAGCAGTTTAAATAAGGCGGCGGGAAACACCATATATTTT
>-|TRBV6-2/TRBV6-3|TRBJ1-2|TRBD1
CASSSADRALHGYTF
TGTGCCAGCAGTTCCGCGGACAGGGCACTTCATGGCTACACCTTC
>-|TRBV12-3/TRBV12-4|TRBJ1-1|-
CASSSRGNTEAFF
TGTGCCAGCAGTTCCAGGGGGAACACTGAAGCTTTCTTT
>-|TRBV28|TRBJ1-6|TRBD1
CASRSGGSYPPLHF
TGTGCCAGCAGGTCAGGGGGCTCCTATCCACCCCTCCACTTT
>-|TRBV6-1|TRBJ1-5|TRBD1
CASSGDREPGQPQHF
TGTGCCAGCAGTGGGGACAGGGAGCCGGGTCAGCCCCAGCATTTT
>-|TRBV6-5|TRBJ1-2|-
CASSYLSVFGYTF
TGTGCCAGCAGTTACTTGTCGGTGTTTGGCTACACCTTC
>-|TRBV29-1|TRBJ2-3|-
CSVLNTDTQYF
TGCAGCGTACTAAACACAGATACGCAGTATTTT
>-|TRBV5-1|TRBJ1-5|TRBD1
CASSLTGDRQPQHF
TGCGCCAGCAGCTTGACAGGGGATCGGCAGCCCCAGCATTTT
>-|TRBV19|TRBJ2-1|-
CASSVNREGEQFF
TGTGCCAGTAGTGTGAACAGGGAGGGCGAGCAGTTCTTC
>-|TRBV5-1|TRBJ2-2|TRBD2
CASSSGTSGGPNTGELFF
TGCGCCAGCAGCTCCGGGACTAGCGGGGGACCTAACACCGGGGAGCTGTTTTTT
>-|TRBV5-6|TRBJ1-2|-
CASSPAGSSYGYTF
TGTGCCAGCAGCCCGGCCGGGTCTTCCTATGGCTACACCTTC
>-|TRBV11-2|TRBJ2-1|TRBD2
CASRREEGGNEQFF
TGTGCCAGCCGGCGGGAGGAGGGGGGAAATGAGCAGTTCTTC
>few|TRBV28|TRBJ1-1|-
CASSPQTATKAFF
TGTGCCAGCAGCCCTCAGACTGCAACGAAGGCTTTCTTT
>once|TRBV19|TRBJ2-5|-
CASSPRGQETQYF
TGTGCCAGTAGTCCCAGGGGCCAAGAGACCCAGTACTTC
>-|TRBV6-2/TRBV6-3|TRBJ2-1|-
CASSYSPLVPSSYNEQFF
TGTGCCAGCAGTTACTCTCCGCTCGTCCCTAGCTCCTACAATGAGCAGTTCTTC
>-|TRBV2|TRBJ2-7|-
CASRLERGPGYEQYF
TGTGCCAGCAGGTTAGAAAGAGGGCCGGGCTACGAGCAGTACTTC
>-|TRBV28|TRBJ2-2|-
CASLADLNTGELFF
TGTGCCAGCTTAGCGGACCTAAACACCGGGGAGCTGTTTTTT
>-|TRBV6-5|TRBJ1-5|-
CASSPRGNQPQHF
TGTGCCAGCAGCCCCAGGGGCAATCAGCCCCAGCATTTT
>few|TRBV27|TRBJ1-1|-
CASSLLPAGGTEAFF
TGTGCCAGCAGTCTACTACCTGCCGGTGGGACTGAAGCTTTCTTT
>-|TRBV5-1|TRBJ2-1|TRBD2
CASSLGAGGNEQFF
TGCGCCAGCAGCTTGGGAGCGGGAGGCAATGAGCAGTTCTTC
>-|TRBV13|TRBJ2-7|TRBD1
CASSIQGQTYEQYF
TGTGCCAGCAGCATACAGGGACAGACCTACGAGCAGTACTTC
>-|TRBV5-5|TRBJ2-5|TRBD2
CASSRLAGGKETQYF
TGTGCCAGCAGCCGACTAGCGGGGGGCAAGGAGACCCAGTACTTC
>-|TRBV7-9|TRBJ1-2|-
CASGGPNYGYTF
TGTGCCAGCGGAGGGCCCAACTATGGCTACACCTTC
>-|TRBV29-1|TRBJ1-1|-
CSVARATGEAFF
TGCAGCGTTGCGCGTGCCACGGGTGAAGCTTTCTTT
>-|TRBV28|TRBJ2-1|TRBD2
CASWPGLAGVYNEQFF
TGTGCCAGCTGGCCGGGACTAGCGGGAGTCTACAATGAGCAGTTCTTC